This entry is about one T cell receptor beta chain. All patients' tumors stained robustly positive for Merkel cell polyomavirus Large T antigen by immunohistochemistry. Every patient was Caucasian, with ages from about 50 to 80 and median around 65. Lymph node tumors were analyzed for patients with unknown primaries presenting with nodal disease or insufficient primary tissue. Profiled with immunoSEQ multiplex PCR; TCRdb holds only in-frame clones, not every one. The sample records about 2,100 clones, roughly 98% being singletons. This record comes from a study of tumor-infiltrating T cells and Merkel cell polyomavirus. Study as a whole: The study examined CD8+ T cells specific for the Merkel cell polyomavirus KLL epitope.

The germline V gene has CDR1 SGHAT and CDR2 FQNNGV. The V end lost 5 bases, the J end lost 2 bases, and 20 bases lay between the germline ends. The CDR3 loop spans 17 amino acids. This chain joins TRBV11-2 and TRBJ2-3; D perhaps matches TRBD2 (5 bases). This sequence originates from a man in his sixties or seventies with Merkel cell carcinoma. Source material: lymph node tissue. The CDR3 loop reads CASSHGTSGAPTDTQYF. The CDR3 nucleotides read TGTGCCAGCAGCCACGGAACTAGTGGCGCGCCCACAGATACGCAGTATTTT.